Reported below is one T cell receptor beta chain. Its cognate antigen is unknown. This record comes from a study of cytomegalovirus exposure and HLA in healthy donors. Findings and limits, study-wide: Information on immune exposure was restricted to one variable (CMV serostatus). A missense variant in DCLRE1C was later tied to TCR beta V- and J-gene trimming.

With V trimmed by 2 bases and J by 1 base, 7 bases remained unmatched. The germline V gene encodes CDR1 ENHRY and CDR2 SYGVKD. CDR3 length: 18 amino acids. The PCR ran on 60 Vbeta and 13 Jbeta primers. The protocol was immunoSEQ multiplex PCR, while the TCRdb copy is restricted to in-frame clones and leaves out a portion. In the table there are more than 200,000 clones, 82% of which are singletons. The sequenced sample was PBMCs. The TCR was taken from a man aged 35-49 years in good health and CMV-seropositive. The rearrangement links TRBV10-3 to TRBJ2-1; 11 positions match TRBD2. The CDR3 region is CAISEEGGTSGSYNEQFF. CDR3 coding DNA: TGTGCCATCAGTGAGGAGGGTGGGACTAGCGGTTCCTACAATGAGCAGTTCTTC.